Given below is one T cell receptor beta chain in context. The antigen is undetermined. These data belong to a study of T cell responses to AZD1222 COVID-19 vaccine. Study-wide results and limits: Receipt of two AZD1222 doses was followed by a rise in Spike-specific TCR breadth and depth. Clonal diversity may have been underestimated, and the donors were mostly white British, with more females than males. Reports say nearly half of spike-specific TCRs go after unmutated variant regions.

This table comes from immunoSEQ multiplex PCR, and its TCRdb copy is limited to in-frame clones, with some not included. The sample holds 250,000 to 300,000 clones; about 94% are singletons and the top ten take around 0.58%. This CDR3 spans 13 amino acids. Germline lookup yields CDR1 MNHEY and CDR2 SMNVEV (reference sequence). Trimming shortened V by 4 bases and J by 5 bases, and 12 bases separated the two germline ends. This TCR was recovered from an adult who received the AZD1222 COVID-19 vaccine. Sequenced material: peripheral blood, taken 28 days after the second AZD1222 dose. The chain combines TRBV27 with TRBJ2-7; D may be TRBD1 or TRBD2 (6 bases each). The CDR3 loop reads CASSSAGQNEQYF. For the CDR3, the DNA is TGTGCCAGCAGTTCGGCGGGACAAAACGAGCAGTACTTC.